The 29 T cell receptor beta chains below come from one sample, sequenced in a study of tumor and adjacent non-tumor tissue in lung cancer. RNA was extracted from bulk tissue without any cell sorting. A modified ARM-PCR protocol with three rounds of nested PCR amplified TCRbeta. TCRdb re-called the multiplex PCR reads through MiXCR, storing one row per CDR3 protein. In the table there are about 200,000 distinct CDR3 sequences, about 71% of which are singletons. Source material: lung tumor tissue. All receptors come from a man in his 60s with non-small cell lung cancer.

This clonotype was seen repeatedly, ten times or more. The chain is built from TRBV20-1 and TRBJ2-1; TRBD2 aligns across 7 bases. CDR3 length: 12 residues. Trimming took 5 bases from V and 10 from J; bases not matched to a gene: 8. Germline-derived CDR1 and CDR2 are DFQATT and SNEGSKA (reference sequence). The CDR3 loop is CSARSGTDEQFF. The CDR3, as DNA: TGCAGTGCTCGAAGCGGGACGGACGAGCAGTTCTTC.

Regarding this clonotype: Mismatch with germline at one junction end may stem from a read error. The chain has TRBV11-2 and TRBJ2-2; either TRBD1 or TRBD2 may fit D (6 bases each). CDR1 SGHAT and CDR2 FQNNGV come from the germline V gene. The CDR3 length is 17 residues. This CDR3 is CACRSQGRQRDTGELFF. DNA for the CDR3: TGTGCCTGCAGATCACAGGGACGCCAGCGGGACACCGGGGAGCTGTTTTTT.

For this clonotype: Because the CDR3 is missing its conserved closing phenylalanine or tryptophan, this is likely a read error. The limits of the CDR3 on the DNA are not certain, so only TCRdb's listed CDR3 is given. The chain uses TRBV4-3 and TRBJ1-1. The CDR3 has 16 residues if both end residues are counted. The germline V gene has CDR1 LGHNA and CDR2 YSLEER. The CDR3 here is CASSQDYSQSNTESFL.

Comments on this clonotype: This could be a read error, since a much larger clone is one nucleotide away. This chain joins TRBV28 and TRBJ2-7; tentatively, D is TRBD2 (6 bases). This CDR3 has 13 amino acids. The germline V gene encodes CDR1 MDHEN and CDR2 SYDVKM. CDR3 nucleotide sequence: TGTGCCACCCACCTAGGGACTTCCTACGTGCAGTACTTC. This encodes CATHLGTSYVQYF. The whole variable domain, remainder taken from reference TRBV28 and TRBJ2-7, is DVKVTQSSRYLVKRTGEKVFLECVQDMDHENMFWYRQDPGLGLRLIYFSYDVKMKEKGDIPEGYSVSREKKERFSLILESASTNQTSMYLCATHLGTSYVQYFGPGTRLTVT.

This clonotype was counted a single time. The chain employs TRBV7-8 and TRBJ1-1; D gene uncertain. CDR3 length equals 15 residues. Trimming pared 5 bases from V and 2 bases from J, leaving 15 bases between. From germline, CDR1 is SGHVS and CDR2 FQNEAQ. The CDR3 sequence is CASSLPPGFNTEAFF. The CDR3 DNA sequence: TGTGCCAGCAGCCTCCCTCCCGGGTTTAACACTGAAGCTTTCTTT.

As for this clonotype: A single base separates this from a much larger clone, so it may be a read error. The chain has TRBV20-1 and TRBJ2-7; tentative D call: TRBD1 (6 bases). The CDR3 extends over 12 amino acids. Germline V gives CDR1 DFQATT, CDR2 SNEGSKA (reference sequence). In DNA form, the CDR3 reads TGCAGTGCTCGGGACATCCGCTACGATCAGTACTTC. This gives the protein CSARDIRYDQYF.

The V gene is TRBV6-2 or TRBV6-3, the J gene TRBJ2-2; 10 bases line up with TRBD2. This CDR3 is built from 15 residues. V was clipped by 10 bases and J by 6 bases; unmatched bases: 11. CDR1 and CDR2 (germline): MNHEY, SVGEGT. Written as DNA, the CDR3 is TGTGCCACCAAATCGGGGACTAGCGAGTCCGGGGAGCTGTTTTTT. It translates to CATKSGTSESGELFF.

As to this clonotype: The junction and the germline gene differ at one end; a read error may be behind it. The gene calls are TRBV11-2 and TRBJ2-7; D is unclear. The CDR3 is made up of 12 amino acids. CDR1 and CDR2 from the germline V gene are SGHAT and FQNNGV. The CDR3 protein is CTSCPQPNEQYF. The CDR3 DNA follows: TGTACCAGCTGCCCCCAGCCCAACGAGCAGTACTTC.

With respect to this clonotype: A much more abundant neighbour one base away suggests this may be a read error. Given the absence of the conserved phenylalanine or tryptophan at the CDR3 end, a read error is likely. The V call is TRBV12-3 or TRBV12-4, the J call TRBJ1-1, with 7 bases identical to TRBD1. This CDR3 is 14 amino acids long. J lost 4 bases, V lost 10 bases, and 12 bases had no gene match. As DNA, the CDR3 is TGTGCCAACCGGAGGACAGGCATGGGCACTGAAGCTTTCTAT. This encodes CANRRTGMGTEAFY.

On this clonotype itself: Possible read error: a much larger clone is one base away. This chain connects TRBV20-1 to TRBJ2-3; TRBD2 might be the D (5 bases). Germline values: CDR1 DFQATT, CDR2 SNEGSKA (reference sequence). The CDR3 is made up of 13 amino acids. The CDR3 loop reads CGAMDFSTDTQYF. Written as DNA, the CDR3 is TGCGGTGCGATGGACTTCAGCACAGATACGCAGTATTTT.

In the case of this clonotype: One end of the junction varies from germline; a read error may be responsible. The chain links TRBV11-2 to TRBJ2-5; D uncertain. Per germline, CDR1 SGHAT and CDR2 FQNNGV. CDR3 length equals 12 residues. CDR3 residues: CSSSFGKETQYF. The CDR3 nucleotides read TGTTCCAGCAGCTTCGGTAAAGAGACCCAGTACTTC. Complete variable domain (other parts from reference TRBV11-2 and TRBJ2-5): EAGVAQSPRYKIIEKRQSVAFWCNPISGHATLYWYQQILGQGPKLLIQFQNNGVVDDSQLPKDRFSAERLKGVDSTLKIQPAKLEDSAVYLCSSSFGKETQYFGPGTRLLVL.

For this clonotype: Compared with germline, one end of the junction differs, possibly owing to a read error. The CDR3, as DNA: TGCACCAGCACTGACAGGCCATACGAGCAGTACTTC. It specifies CTSTDRPYEQYF. The chain combines TRBV5-1 with TRBJ2-7, with D perhaps TRBD1 (6 bases). The germline CDR1 and CDR2 sequences are SGHRS and YFSETQ. The CDR3 extends over 12 amino acids.

As for this clonotype: A much larger clone is a single base away; this may be a read error. The chain couples TRBV20-1 to TRBJ1-2; 7 positions match TRBD1. This CDR3 spans 13 amino acids. In germline, CDR1 is DFQATT, CDR2 SNEGSKA (reference sequence). V gave up 4 bases and J gave up 6 bases; unmatched junction bases: 8. CDR3 protein: CSATQGVGHGYTF. CDR3 in DNA: TGCAGTGCTACCCAGGGGGTAGGCCATGGCTACACCTTC.

As regards this clonotype: A much larger clone lies a single base off, so this may be a read error. The CDR3: CASQTSRGYNEQFF. In nucleotides, the CDR3 is TGTGCCAGCCAAACTAGCAGGGGGTACAATGAGCAGTTCTTC. The chain employs TRBV12-3 or TRBV12-4 and TRBJ2-1, with D possibly being TRBD1 (7 bases). The V gene lost 8 bases and the J gene lost 4 bases, with 15 bases spanning the gap. The CDR3 sequence is 14 residues long.

Concerning this clonotype itself: The junction departs from the called germline gene at one end, perhaps through a read error. The rearrangement links TRBV6-2 or TRBV6-3 to TRBJ2-7, with D possibly being TRBD1 or TRBD2 (5 bases each). CDR1 is MNHEY, CDR2 SVGEGT, per germline. CDR3 length: 12 amino acids. The CDR3 DNA follows: TGTGGCAGCGCCGGGACGGGCTACGAGCAGTACTTC. Its translation is CGSAGTGYEQYF.

Concerning this clonotype itself: A junction boundary mismatches the germline segment, possibly from a read error. The chain recombines TRBV7-8 with TRBJ1-2; D ambiguous. Germline V CDR1 and CDR2: SGHVS, FQNEAQ. The CDR3 runs to 12 residues. As DNA, the CDR3 is TGTGTCAGCAGCTTAGCAGGCATTTGGTACACCTTC. This translates into CVSSLAGIWYTF.

Points on this clonotype: A much larger clone is a single base away; this may be a read error. This rearrangement joins TRBV20-1 to TRBJ1-2; D might be TRBD1 (5 bases). Deletions cut 1 base from V and 2 bases from J, with 11 bases between. Germline CDR1 and CDR2: DFQATT and SNEGSKA (reference sequence). The CDR3 loop spans 14 amino acids. For the CDR3, the DNA is TGCAGTGCTAGAGGGGGGGTCTCCAACTATGGCTACACCTTC. Protein product: CSARGGVSNYGYTF.

As concerns this clonotype: The conserved final phenylalanine or tryptophan is absent from the CDR3, which likely points to a read error. This sequence joins TRBV11-1 and TRBJ2-3, with D unclear. Germline-derived CDR1 and CDR2 are SGHAT and FQDESV (reference sequence). V lost 5 bases, J lost 2 bases, and 11 bases lay in between. This CDR3 region has 14 residues. The CDR3: CASSDRVVTDTQYV. The CDR3, as DNA: TGTGCCAGCAGCGACCGCGTAGTCACAGATACGCAGTATGTT.

Many counts were recorded for this clonotype. This chain joins TRBV29-1 and TRBJ2-1; no definite D call. The germline gives CDR1 SQVTM, CDR2 ANQGSEA. The V end lost 7 bases, the J end lost 0 bases, and 16 bases lay between the germline ends. This CDR3 spans 15 amino acids. CDR3 sequence: CSARPTASSYNEQFF. CDR3 bases: TGCAGCGCTCGACCTACAGCTAGCTCCTACAATGAGCAGTTCTTC.

The rearrangement joins TRBV24-1 to TRBJ2-7, with a possible D match to TRBD1 (5 bases). The CDR3 is 13 residues long. Trimming pared 3 bases from V and 3 bases from J, leaving 8 bases between. The germline gives CDR1 KGHDR, CDR2 SFDVKD. DNA for the CDR3: TGTGCCACCAGTGATGGGGCTCTCTACGAGCAGTACTTC. Amino acid sequence: CATSDGALYEQYF.

About this clonotype: One end of the junction is discordant with germline, which a read error may explain. The V and J genes are TRBV20-1 and TRBJ1-4; D ambiguous. The CDR3 length is 13 residues. Germline V gene sequence: CDR1 DFQATT, CDR2 SNEGSKA (reference sequence). The CDR3 DNA follows: TGCAGAGCTAGATGCGATTTGGGAGAAAAACTGTTTTTT. Amino acid sequence: CRARCDLGEKLFF.

A word on this clonotype: Relative to the germline gene, one junction end is altered; a read error may explain this. This sequence joins TRBV29-1 and TRBJ2-2; D may be TRBD1 or TRBD2 (5 bases each). Germline CDR1 SQVTM, CDR2 ANQGSEA. The CDR3 spans 15 residues. The CDR3 region is CSVSGTAANTGELFF. Written as DNA, the CDR3 is TGCAGCGTCAGTGGGACGGCCGCGAACACTGGGGAGCTGTTTTTT.

Points on this clonotype: One end of the junction is discordant with germline, which a read error may explain. CDR3 protein: CAGSTWTGSYEQNF. The CDR3 bases are TGTGCCGGCAGCACCTGGACAGGGTCATACGAGCAGAACTTC. This rearrangement joins TRBV11-1 to TRBJ2-7; 8 positions match TRBD1. CDR1 is SGHAT, CDR2 FQDESV, per germline (reference sequence). There are 14 residues in the CDR3.

The V and J genes are TRBV20-1 and TRBJ2-5, with 10 bases identical to TRBD2. V shed 2 bases, J shed 7 bases, and the junction held 7 bases outside the gene matches. There are 14 residues in the CDR3. The germline V gene encodes CDR1 DFQATT and CDR2 SNEGSKA (reference sequence). CDR3 amino acids: CSARLAGEWATQYF. Written as DNA, the CDR3 is TGCAGTGCTAGACTAGCGGGAGAGTGGGCGACCCAGTACTTC.

The sample holds a few counts of this clonotype. The chain combines TRBV6-4 with TRBJ2-3; D possibly matches TRBD1 or TRBD2 (5 bases each). The CDR3 length is 12 residues. Germline loops: CDR1 MRHNA, CDR2 SNTAGT. V was trimmed by 2 bases and J by 9 bases, leaving 9 bases between them. CDR3 in amino acids: CASSDGGKTQYF. The CDR3 DNA sequence: TGTGCCAGCAGTGACGGGGGAAAAACGCAGTATTTT.

The CDR3, as DNA: TGTGCCAGCAGCGTCGGGGAGAGGGTCGATCACAATGAGCAGTTCTTC. Translation: CASSVGERVDHNEQFF. The chain links TRBV11-2 to TRBJ2-1; a weak D match, TRBD2 (5 bases). The V and J ends lost 5 bases and 5 bases respectively, with 19 bases between them. The CDR3 contains 16 residues. Germline-derived CDR1 and CDR2 are SGHAT and FQNNGV.

Comments on this clonotype: One junction end does not reproduce the germline sequence, and a read error may be involved. The rearrangement joins TRBV6-5 to TRBJ2-7, with D tentatively TRBD2 (5 bases). CDR1 and CDR2 (germline): MNHEY, SVGAGI. The CDR3 has 15 amino acids. CDR3 loop: CASGNVGVTRYQQYF. CDR3 coding DNA: TGTGCCAGCGGCAATGTGGGAGTTACTCGCTACCAGCAGTACTTC.

In regard to this clonotype: With a much larger clone just one base away, this may be a read error. V is TRBV2 and J is TRBJ2-1, with D possibly being TRBD1 or TRBD2 (5 bases each). The CDR3 covers 11 residues. Looked up from germline, CDR1 is SNHLY and CDR2 is FYNNEI. This CDR3 reads CASRAGTEQIF. CDR3 nucleotides: TGTGCCAGCAGAGCTGGGACCGAGCAGATCTTC.

As to this clonotype: One end of the junction is discordant with germline, which a read error may explain. This sequence joins TRBV12-3 or TRBV12-4 and TRBJ1-6; D might be TRBD1 (5 bases). The CDR3 spans 13 residues. CDR3 sequence: CTSSAGANSPLHF. For the CDR3, the DNA is TGTACCAGCAGTGCCGGGGCTAATTCACCCCTCCACTTT.